One sample yielded the 20 T cell receptor beta chains listed below, sequenced in a study of CD8 T cells in Susac syndrome. The authors reverse transcribed about 0.5 to 1 ug RNA with random hexamers. TCRdb re-called the immunoSEQ multiplex PCR reads with MiXCR, one entry per CDR3 protein. The data hold some 120,000 distinct CDR3 sequences, with over 90% observed a single time. The sample comprised CD4+ T cells from PBMCs. These receptors were obtained from a human donor in good health.

This clonotype was seen a single time. The chain has TRBV14 and TRBJ1-2; 7 nucleotides align to TRBD1. With V trimmed by 4 bases and J by 3 bases, 8 bases remained unmatched. The CDR3 sequence is 15 residues long. The V gene's germline CDR1 is SGHDN and CDR2 FVKESK. CDR3 protein: CASSPYPGQDYGYTF. CDR3 nucleotide sequence: TGTGCCAGCAGCCCGTATCCCGGACAGGACTATGGCTACACCTTC.

The chain uses TRBV3-1 and TRBJ1-1; possibly TRBD1 for D (5 bases). In germline, CDR1 is LGHDT, CDR2 YNNKEL (reference sequence). CDR3 length equals 14 residues. V dropped 1 base and J dropped 8 bases, with 14 bases sitting between them. The CDR3 sequence: CASSQAGTPREAFF. The CDR3 DNA reads as TGTGCCAGCAGCCAAGCCGGGACTCCGAGGGAAGCTTTCTTT.

V and J are TRBV5-1 and TRBJ2-5; 11 bases are a match to TRBD1. Germline V gene data show CDR1 as SGHRS and CDR2 as YFSETQ. Losses at the gene ends were 0 bases for V and 2 bases for J; bases not matched to a gene: 3. This CDR3 comprises 16 residues. The CDR3 DNA is TGCGCCAGCAGCTTGGACGGGGACAGGGGGCAAGAGACCCAGTACTTC. Translating it yields CASSLDGDRGQETQYF.

The chain is built from TRBV28 and TRBJ2-5, with D perhaps TRBD2 (5 bases). Germline-derived CDR1 and CDR2 are MDHEN and SYDVKM. Trimming pared 6 bases from V and 5 bases from J, leaving 13 bases between. This CDR3 is 13 amino acids long. CDR3 DNA sequence: TGTGCCAGCAGGTTTACTAGTTTGGAGACCCAGTACTTC. Residues: CASRFTSLETQYF. The whole variable domain, remainder taken from reference TRBV28 and TRBJ2-5, is DVKVTQSSRYLVKRTGEKVFLECVQDMDHENMFWYRQDPGLGLRLIYFSYDVKMKEKGDIPEGYSVSREKKERFSLILESASTNQTSMYLCASRFTSLETQYFGPGTRLLVL.

The V and J genes are TRBV20-1 and TRBJ2-1; D is possibly TRBD2 (6 bases). There are 13 residues in the CDR3. The ends were cut back, 3 bases at V and 3 bases at J, with 9 bases in the middle. Germline CDR1 is DFQATT and CDR2 is SNEGSKA (reference sequence). The CDR3 nucleotides are TGCAGTGCTAGCGGGAGTGGCTACAATGAGCAGTTCTTC. It yields the protein CSASGSGYNEQFF.

This clonotype was observed once. This chain links TRBV29-1 with TRBJ1-4, with D maybe TRBD1 (5 bases). Trimming pared 1 base from V and 8 bases from J, leaving 11 bases between. This CDR3 has 13 residues. Germline loops: CDR1 SQVTM, CDR2 ANQGSEA. In DNA, the CDR3 is TGCAGCGTTGAAGTACTTGGGGGGGAAAAACTGTTTTTT. This sequence encodes CSVEVLGGEKLFF. Using reference TRBV29-1 and TRBJ1-4 for the parts outside the CDR3, the full variable domain is SAVISQKPSRDICQRGTSLTIQCQVDSQVTMMFWYRQQPGQSLTLIATANQGSEATYESGFVIDKFPISRPNLTFSTLTVSNMSPEDSSIYLCSVEVLGGEKLFFGSGTQLSVL.

V gene TRBV29-1 combines with J gene TRBJ1-2; D remains ambiguous. The length of the CDR3 is 11 residues. Trimming removed 3 bases from V and 5 bases from J, with 7 bases in between. Germline-derived CDR1 and CDR2 are SQVTM and ANQGSEA. As DNA, the CDR3 is TGCAGCGTTGAGAGCGGGTATGGCTACACCTTC. It specifies CSVESGYGYTF. The complete variable domain, with remaining parts taken from reference TRBV29-1 and TRBJ1-2, reads SAVISQKPSRDICQRGTSLTIQCQVDSQVTMMFWYRQQPGQSLTLIATANQGSEATYESGFVIDKFPISRPNLTFSTLTVSNMSPEDSSIYLCSVESGYGYTFGSGTRLTVV.

Only one count was recorded for this clonotype. J is TRBJ2-7 and V is TRBV3-1, with 10 positions matching TRBD1. V lost 1 base to trimming and J lost 2 bases; unmatched junction nucleotides: 8. The CDR3 length is 17 residues. The germline gives CDR1 LGHDT, CDR2 YNNKEL (reference sequence). CDR3 protein: CASSQVPPGQGTYEQYF. The DNA of the CDR3 is TGTGCCAGCAGCCAAGTCCCACCGGGACAGGGGACCTACGAGCAGTACTTC.

The chain is built from TRBV12-3 or TRBV12-4 and TRBJ2-1; D is possibly TRBD1 (5 bases). Trimming pared 5 bases from V and 3 bases from J, leaving 20 bases between. CDR3 length equals 17 residues. Written as DNA, the CDR3 is TGTGCCAGCAGTGACAATTCCGGACAAGTGGGCTACAATGAGCAGTTCTTC. Translated: CASSDNSGQVGYNEQFF.

The chain has TRBV5-1 and TRBJ1-1; 8 nucleotides align to TRBD1. The CDR3 is made up of 16 amino acids. The V gene end was trimmed by 1 base and the J gene end by 8 bases; junction bases not matched to a gene: 13. Germline CDR1 and CDR2: SGHRS and YFSETQ. The DNA of the CDR3 is TGCGCCAGCAGCTTGTTTTCTGACACAGGGGGTATCGAAGCTTTCTTT. It codes for CASSLFSDTGGIEAFF. The full variable domain, completed using reference TRBV5-1 and TRBJ1-1, is KAGVTQTPRYLIKTRGQQVTLSCSPISGHRSVSWYQQTPGQGLQFLFEYFSETQRNKGNFPGRFSGRQFSNSRSEMNVSTLELGDSALYLCASSLFSDTGGIEAFFGQGTRLTVV.

This clonotype was counted once. The chain uses TRBV18 and TRBJ1-4, with 7 bases fitting TRBD1. V lost 0 bases and J lost 3; bases outside the gene matches: 4. The CDR3 runs 16 residues. CDR1 and CDR2 (germline): KGHSH, LQKENI. CDR3 sequence reads: CASSPPNRGPNEKLFF. CDR3 coding DNA: TGTGCCAGCTCACCACCGAACAGGGGTCCTAATGAAAAACTGTTTTTT.

The CDR3 region is CASSSPGTGSHEQYF. Written as DNA, the CDR3 is TGTGCCAGTAGTTCTCCCGGGACAGGGTCCCACGAGCAGTACTTC. V gene TRBV19 combines with J gene TRBJ2-7, with 9 bases aligning to TRBD1. The ends lost 5 bases at V and 5 bases at J; junction bases unmatched: 10. This CDR3 is built from 15 residues. CDR1 and CDR2 (germline): LNHDA, SQIVND (reference sequence).

The chain joins TRBV2 to TRBJ1-5; D is undetermined. Trimming took off 9 bases at V and 7 bases at J, with 19 bases between the two ends. CDR1 is SNHLY and CDR2 is FYNNEI in the germline V gene. The CDR3 length is 14 residues. CDR3 bases: TGTGCCAGTACCGGGTCCCGGGCGGGGCAGCCCCAGCATTTT. Its translation: CASTGSRAGQPQHF. Full variable domain (outside the CDR3, taken from reference TRBV2 and TRBJ1-5): EPEVTQTPSHQVTQMGQEVILRCVPISNHLYFYWYRQILGQKVEFLVSFYNNEISEKSEIFDDQFSVERPDGSNFTLKIRSTKLEDSAMYFCASTGSRAGQPQHFGDGTRLSIL.

The chain recombines TRBV7-2 with TRBJ2-1; D might be TRBD2 (6 bases). Trimming took 1 base from V and 4 from J, leaving 11 bases between them. The CDR3 runs 15 residues. CDR1 is SGHTA, CDR2 FQGNSA, per germline. The CDR3 is CASSLDGGTYNEQFF. CDR3 DNA sequence: TGTGCCAGCAGCTTAGACGGCGGGACGTACAATGAGCAGTTCTTC.

The J gene is TRBJ2-7, the V gene TRBV29-1; 7 bases line up with TRBD1. Germline CDR1 SQVTM, CDR2 ANQGSEA. This CDR3 contains 14 residues. V shed 7 bases and J 2 bases; nucleotides not matched to a gene: 11. CDR3 in amino acids: CSAKQGQGTYEQYF. CDR3 nucleotide sequence: TGCAGCGCAAAACAGGGGCAGGGTACCTACGAGCAGTACTTC.

The V gene is TRBV20-1, the J gene TRBJ2-3, with 7 nucleotides matching TRBD1. CDR3 length equals 17 residues. The germline V gene encodes CDR1 DFQATT and CDR2 SNEGSKA (reference sequence). The V segment lost 5 bases and the J segment 3 bases; nucleotides outside the gene matches: 17. CDR3 sequence reads: CSAPPAPDRDPTDTQYF. In nucleotides, the CDR3 is TGCAGTGCTCCCCCCGCCCCTGACAGGGATCCAACAGATACGCAGTATTTT.

The rearrangement links TRBV2 to TRBJ2-3, with 8 bases fitting TRBD2. Germline V gene lookup returns CDR1 SNHLY and CDR2 FYNNEI. This CDR3 spans 19 amino acids. V trimming: 3 bases; J trimming: 6 bases; junction bases outside the gene matches: 20. Here the CDR3 DNA reads TGTGCCAGCAGTGATCCTTACCAGCGGGAGTCCTCCTCTATTGATACGCAGTATTTT. This encodes CASSDPYQRESSSIDTQYF.

The chain employs TRBV12-3 or TRBV12-4 and TRBJ2-5, with D tentatively TRBD2 (5 bases). CDR3 length equals 15 residues. Trimming removed 5 bases at V and 5 bases at J, with 18 bases between. CDR3 DNA sequence: TGTGCCAGCAGTACTGAGGGCTACTTGAGGGAGACCCAGTACTTC. Its protein product is CASSTEGYLRETQYF.

The CDR3 DNA follows: TGTGCCAGCAGTTTTGTCAGGGGCCGCCAAGAGACCCAGTACTTC. Amino acids: CASSFVRGRQETQYF. The chain combines TRBV28 with TRBJ2-5; weak D call: TRBD1 (6 bases). V was trimmed by 3 bases and J by 1 base, leaving 12 bases between them. The CDR3 is 15 amino acids. CDR1 is MDHEN, CDR2 SYDVKM, per germline.

The rearrangement joins TRBV5-1 to TRBJ2-7; TRBD1 aligns across 8 bases. This CDR3 has 17 amino acids. V lost 0 bases and J lost 0; bases outside the gene matches: 8. CDR1 is SGHRS and CDR2 is YFSETQ in the germline V gene. The CDR3 region is CASSLVGGQASSYEQYF. As DNA, the CDR3 is TGCGCCAGCAGCTTGGTGGGGGGACAGGCTTCCTCCTACGAGCAGTACTTC.